The 7 T cell receptor beta chains listed next were all sequenced from one sample in a study of Ad26.COV2.S vaccination and SARS-CoV-2 variants. The table came from immunoSEQ multiplex PCR; TCRdb's copy has only in-frame clones and leaves some out. This table has 350,000 to 500,000 clones, 90% appearing once. Indicated treatment: roughly 20 received Ad26.COV2.S at low or high dose, single or two shots; 5 received placebo; per-sample allocation not given. Day 63 after the first vaccine or placebo injection was the time point for sampling. Sequenced material: peripheral blood, taken in a trial of Ad26.COV2.S vaccine versus placebo. The origin of the receptors is a person between 18 and 60 years old who received the Ad26.COV2.S COVID-19 vaccine or a placebo.

The chain links TRBV7-3 to TRBJ2-7, with D tentatively TRBD2 (5 bases). This CDR3 is built from 19 residues. CDR1 and CDR2 from the germline V gene are SGHTA and FQGTGA. Trimming took off 6 bases at V and 0 bases at J, with 27 bases between the two ends. The CDR3 here is CASRTVKSIARPSSYEQYF. The DNA of the CDR3 is TGTGCCAGCAGAACAGTGAAGAGCATAGCGAGGCCGAGCTCCTACGAGCAGTACTTC.

This clone came up a few times. Other DNA sequences from this sample encode an identical CDR3 as well. The chain has TRBV2 and TRBJ1-2; D is unclear. Germline V gene sequence: CDR1 SNHLY, CDR2 FYNNEI. CDR3 size: 13 residues. V was cut by 3 bases and J by 4 bases, with 9 bases left in between. DNA for the CDR3: TGTGCCAGCAGTGAGCGGGGTCTCTATGGCTACACCTTC. Its translation is CASSERGLYGYTF.

Points on this clone: At the DNA level, this CDR3 is encoded by other sequences in the same sample as well. The chain employs TRBV6-2 or TRBV6-3 and TRBJ1-5; D gene ambiguous. Germline V gene data show CDR1 as MNHEY and CDR2 as SVGEGT. Trimming left V 4 bases short and J 0 bases short, with 7 bases between. This CDR3 spans 14 amino acids. Here the CDR3 DNA reads TGTGCCAGCAGTTTGTCCGGTAGCAATCAGCCCCAGCATTTT. It yields the protein CASSLSGSNQPQHF.

The V call is TRBV5-1, the J call TRBJ2-1; the D gene is possibly TRBD2 (6 bases). The V and J ends lost 2 bases and 8 bases respectively, with 14 bases between them. The CDR3 spans 14 residues. CDR1 is SGHRS and CDR2 is YFSETQ in the germline V gene. In nucleotides, the CDR3 is TGCGCCAGCAGCTTACGACTAGGATCGGATGAGCAGTTCTTC. Amino acid sequence: CASSLRLGSDEQFF.

The rearrangement uses TRBV19 and TRBJ1-3; possibly TRBD1 for D (6 bases). Deletions cut 7 bases from V and 3 bases from J, with 19 bases between. Looked up from germline, CDR1 is LNHDA and CDR2 is SQIVND (reference sequence). The CDR3 has 16 residues. Here the CDR3 reads CASKGLTGALGNTIYF. CDR3 bases: TGTGCCAGTAAAGGACTTACGGGGGCGCTTGGAAACACCATATATTTT.

This sequence joins TRBV7-9 and TRBJ2-5, with a tentative D call TRBD2 (5 bases). CDR3 length: 12 amino acids. From germline, CDR1 is SEHNR and CDR2 FQNEAQ (reference sequence). V was pared by 3 bases and J by 4 bases, with 6 bases between. The CDR3 is CASSFEGETQYF. The CDR3 DNA sequence: TGTGCCAGCAGCTTCGAGGGAGAGACCCAGTACTTC.

This clone turned up a few times. CDR3 nucleotides: TGTGCCAGTAGTATCGGGACGGCAAACACTGAAGCTTTCTTT. It codes for CASSIGTANTEAFF. The chain combines TRBV19 with TRBJ1-1; a possible D gene is TRBD1 (5 bases). From germline, CDR1 is LNHDA and CDR2 SQIVND (reference sequence). The CDR3 has 14 amino acids. V shed 3 bases and J shed 2 bases, with 10 bases lying between them.